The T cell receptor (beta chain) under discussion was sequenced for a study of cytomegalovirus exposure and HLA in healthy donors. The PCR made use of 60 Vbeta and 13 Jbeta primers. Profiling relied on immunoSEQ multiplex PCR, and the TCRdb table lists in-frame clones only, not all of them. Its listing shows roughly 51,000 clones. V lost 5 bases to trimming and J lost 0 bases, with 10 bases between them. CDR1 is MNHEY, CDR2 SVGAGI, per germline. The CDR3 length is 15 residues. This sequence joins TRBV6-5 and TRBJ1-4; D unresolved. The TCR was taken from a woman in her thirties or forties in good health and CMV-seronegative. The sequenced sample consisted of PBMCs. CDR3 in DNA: TGTGCCAGCAGTGACTTTCCTGCAACTAATGAAAAACTGTTTTTT. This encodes CASSDFPATNEKLFF.